Below are 28 T cell receptor beta chains sequenced from a single sample in a study of T cell repertoires in cytomegalovirus infection. No antigens are known for them. TCRdb reprocessed the reads with MiXCR, giving one entry per CDR3 protein. The sample gives about 830,000 distinct CDR3 sequences, 32% of which show up once; roughly 12% is in the top ten. Sequenced material: cultured CD8+ T cells from PBMCs, taken from culture after CMV antigen stimulation. All receptors derive from a human donor in good health (CMV status not recorded). Some clones in this sample may be carry-over from other donors' samples.

This clonotype came up many times. The chain combines TRBV6-6 with TRBJ1-2; possibly TRBD1 for D (6 bases). The CDR3 runs 16 residues. From germline, CDR1 is MNHNY and CDR2 SVGAGI (reference sequence). V shed 5 bases and J shed 4 bases, with 20 bases lying between them. CDR3 DNA: TGTGCCAGCAGTCCAACTGAGGGGGGGAAGGTCTATGGCTACACCTTC. Amino acid sequence: CASSPTEGGKVYGYTF.

The chain recombines TRBV27 with TRBJ1-6; D ambiguous. Germline V lookup: CDR1 MNHEY, CDR2 SMNVEV (reference sequence). Trimming removed 2 bases from V and 7 bases from J, with 9 bases in between. This CDR3 contains 14 residues. Here the CDR3 reads CASSLSQSNSPLHF. The DNA of the CDR3 is TGTGCCAGCAGTTTAAGCCAGAGCAATTCACCCCTCCACTTT.

This clonotype was found a few times. DNA for the CDR3: TGTGCCAGCAGCTTAGCACAGGGTACTGGGGCCAACGTCCTGACTTTC. Translated, it gives CASSLAQGTGANVLTF. This rearrangement joins TRBV7-9 to TRBJ2-6; tentative D call: TRBD1 (6 bases). This CDR3 contains 16 residues. V lost 0 bases to trimming and J lost 2 bases, with 8 bases between them. Germline V gene sequence: CDR1 SEHNR, CDR2 FQNEAQ (reference sequence).

Notes on this clonotype: This sequence may be a read error, since a much larger clone differs from it by one base. This chain links TRBV25-1 with TRBJ1-5; no clear D gene. This CDR3 contains 18 residues. CDR1 is MGHDK and CDR2 is SYGVNS in the germline V gene. CDR3 coding DNA: TGTGCCAGCAGTGAATATTATAGGGAGAGAAGGGCGGGTCAGTCCCAGCATTTT. This translates into CASSEYYRERRAGQSQHF.

This clonotype was counted only a few times. The rearrangement links TRBV6-1 to TRBJ2-3, with no clear D. This CDR3 has 12 residues. Germline CDR1 is MNHNS and CDR2 is SASEGT. V dropped 6 bases and J dropped 11 bases, with 15 bases sitting between them. In nucleotides, the CDR3 is TGTGCCAGCAGCCTTATGGGCTCAGAGCAGTATTTT. Its protein product is CASSLMGSEQYF.

The gene calls are TRBV3-1 and TRBJ2-5; a weak D match, TRBD1 (6 bases). The CDR3 loop spans 14 amino acids. Trimming took off 0 bases at V and 4 bases at J, with 9 bases between the two ends. Germline CDR1 LGHDT, CDR2 YNNKEL (reference sequence). The CDR3 is CASSQDIGGETQYF. The DNA for the CDR3 is TGTGCCAGCAGCCAAGATATAGGGGGAGAGACCCAGTACTTC.

V usage is TRBV10-1 and J usage is TRBJ2-7; the D gene could be TRBD1 or TRBD2 (5 bases each). CDR1 WNHNN and CDR2 SYGVQD come from the germline V gene (reference sequence). Trimming took off 5 bases at V and 4 bases at J, with 18 bases between the two ends. The CDR3 totals 15 residues. DNA for the CDR3: TGCGCCAGCAGTCCGGGGACCCGGGCCCCGTACGAGCAGTACTTC. Encoded protein: CASSPGTRAPYEQYF.

In this sample, this clonotype turned up many times. This chain uses TRBV7-2 with TRBJ1-2; TRBD1 is a possible D gene (6 bases). This CDR3 contains 15 residues. Germline loops: CDR1 SGHTA, CDR2 FQGNSA. Trimming pared 4 bases from V and 8 bases from J, leaving 20 bases between. The CDR3 region has the DNA TGTGCCAGCAGCTCCTCCGGAACAGGGTCTGTGGGCTACACCTTC. It yields the protein CASSSSGTGSVGYTF.

The chain links TRBV3-1 to TRBJ1-4; 7 bases are shared with TRBD1. The CDR3 runs to 16 residues. The ends lost 0 bases at V and 8 bases at J; junction bases unmatched: 9. Germline V gene sequence: CDR1 LGHDT, CDR2 YNNKEL (reference sequence). CDR3 coding DNA: TGTGCCAGCAGCCAAGATAAGGGACAGTGGGGAGAAAAACTGTTTTTT. Its protein is CASSQDKGQWGEKLFF.

This clonotype appeared a few times. The rearrangement uses TRBV6-6 and TRBJ2-1; possible D gene TRBD2, 6 bases. This CDR3 has 17 amino acids. Trimming left V 0 bases short and J 0 bases short, with 12 bases between. Germline-derived CDR1 and CDR2 are MNHNY and SVGAGI (reference sequence). The CDR3 bases are TGTGCCAGCAGTTACTCGGTCCTAGCGAGCTCCTACAATGAGCAGTTCTTC. Protein: CASSYSVLASSYNEQFF.

This clonotype has just a few counts. In nucleotides, the CDR3 is TGTGCCAGCAGTTCGGCTACTAGCGGGGCATCTTACAATGAGCAGTTCTTC. It translates to CASSSATSGASYNEQFF. V gene TRBV7-9 combines with J gene TRBJ2-1, with 10 bases identical to TRBD2. Per the germline V gene, CDR1 is SEHNR and CDR2 is FQNEAQ (reference sequence). The junction had 12 bases not matched to a gene; V was cut back by 6 bases and J by 4 bases. The CDR3 runs to 17 residues.

The gene calls are TRBV10-3 and TRBJ2-7; unclear D gene. The V end lost 4 bases, the J end lost 2 bases, and 9 bases lay between the germline ends. Germline V gene data show CDR1 as ENHRY and CDR2 as SYGVKD. This CDR3 has 13 residues. CDR3: CAISGGRAYEQYF. In DNA, the CDR3 is TGTGCCATCAGTGGGGGAAGGGCCTACGAGCAGTACTTC.

The genes are TRBV15 and TRBJ2-7, with unresolved D. V lost 0 bases to trimming and J lost 0 bases, with 9 bases between them. The CDR3 loop spans 15 amino acids. From germline, CDR1 is LNHNV and CDR2 YYDKDF (reference sequence). The CDR3 DNA follows: TGTGCCACCAGCAGAGACAGGTGGCTCTCCTACGAGCAGTACGTC. This codes for CATSRDRWLSYEQYV.

The chain has TRBV6-6 and TRBJ2-1, with TRBD2 matching over 16 bases. After removal of 7 bases from V and 4 bases from J, the junction contained 7 bases not matched to a gene. This CDR3 has 17 residues. CDR1 is MNHNY and CDR2 is SVGAGI in the germline V gene (reference sequence). The CDR3 nucleotides are TGTGCCAGCATAGGGACTAGCGGGGGGGCCACTTACAATGAGCAGTTCTTC. Amino acids: CASIGTSGGATYNEQFF.

At least ten counts were recorded for this clonotype. The V and J genes are TRBV10-3 and TRBJ2-7, with a possible D match to TRBD1 (7 bases). V shed 0 bases and J shed 6 bases, with 12 bases lying between them. The length of the CDR3 is 14 residues. Germline V gene data show CDR1 as ENHRY and CDR2 as SYGVKD. The CDR3 sequence is CAISESGQGGEQYF. CDR3 DNA: TGTGCCATCAGTGAGTCTGGCCAGGGGGGCGAGCAGTACTTC.

This chain connects TRBV27 to TRBJ1-6, with 7 nucleotides matching TRBD1. Per the germline V gene, CDR1 is MNHEY and CDR2 is SMNVEV (reference sequence). This CDR3 region has 13 residues. In nucleotides, the CDR3 is TGTGTCACAGGGTGGGACAGTAATTCACCCCTCCACTTT. Protein product: CVTGWDSNSPLHF.

V usage is TRBV19 and J usage is TRBJ1-5; D not certain. The CDR3 sequence is 14 residues long. Germline V lookup: CDR1 LNHDA, CDR2 SQIVND (reference sequence). Trimming removed 1 base at V and 4 bases at J, with 8 bases between. In DNA form, the CDR3 reads TGTGCCAGTAGTATAGGTGTGGGGAATCAGCCCCAGCATTTT. It yields the protein CASSIGVGNQPQHF.

The chain is built from TRBV27 and TRBJ2-1; 8 bases line up with TRBD1. Germline V gene lookup returns CDR1 MNHEY and CDR2 SMNVEV (reference sequence). The CDR3 spans 17 residues. V lost 0 bases and J lost 3; bases outside the gene matches: 7. The CDR3 loop is CASSLSHFGQGYNEQFF. The DNA of the CDR3 is TGTGCCAGCAGTTTATCCCATTTCGGACAGGGCTACAATGAGCAGTTCTTC.

V gene TRBV24-1 combines with J gene TRBJ2-1; 10 bases map to TRBD2. Germline assignment: CDR1 KGHDR and CDR2 SFDVKD. With 1 base clipped from V and 1 base from J, the junction kept 6 bases outside the gene matches. The CDR3 has 18 residues. CDR3 amino acids: CATSDLGLAGESYNEQFF. The CDR3 nucleotides read TGTGCCACCAGTGATTTAGGGCTAGCGGGGGAATCCTACAATGAGCAGTTCTTC.

This clonotype came up a few times. The chain combines TRBV12-3 or TRBV12-4 with TRBJ2-5; unclear D gene. This CDR3 is built from 14 residues. Trimming removed 3 bases at V and 3 bases at J, with 11 bases between. The CDR3, as DNA: TGTGCCAGCAGTTTGAGTGCCCGAGAAGAGACCCAGTACTTC. Amino acids: CASSLSAREETQYF.

This clonotype was found many times. The chain is built from TRBV27 and TRBJ1-5, with TRBD1 matching 7 bases. There are 15 residues in the CDR3. V trimming: 3 bases; J trimming: 2 bases; junction bases outside the gene matches: 4. Germline lookup yields CDR1 MNHEY and CDR2 SMNVEV (reference sequence). The CDR3 loop is CASSFGQGGNQPQHF. The CDR3 nucleotides are TGTGCCAGCAGTTTCGGTCAGGGGGGCAATCAGCCCCAGCATTTT.

A few counts support this clonotype. This rearrangement joins TRBV19 to TRBJ1-5; unclear D gene. V dropped 3 bases and J dropped 3 bases, with 9 bases sitting between them. Germline-derived CDR1 and CDR2 are LNHDA and SQIVND (reference sequence). The CDR3 has 14 amino acids. The CDR3 DNA reads as TGTGCCAGTAGTATGAACAGCCTCAATCAGCCCCAGCATTTT. Translating gives CASSMNSLNQPQHF.

The chain's CDR3 is CASSSLQGPYEQYV. The CDR3 coding sequence is TGTGCCAGCAGTTCCCTTCAGGGACCCTACGAGCAGTACGTC. The chain recombines TRBV27 with TRBJ2-7, with D perhaps being TRBD1 or TRBD2 (5 bases each). Germline-derived CDR1 and CDR2 are MNHEY and SMNVEV (reference sequence). The CDR3 consists of 14 residues. V was pared by 4 bases and J by 2 bases, with 12 bases between.

There are a few counts of this clonotype. The rearrangement uses TRBV20-1 and TRBJ2-7; 7 bases fit TRBD2. The junction had 4 bases not matched to a gene; V was cut back by 5 bases and J by 0 bases. The CDR3 loop spans 13 amino acids. Germline CDR1 DFQATT, CDR2 SNEGSKA (reference sequence). The CDR3 loop reads CSAGWTSSYEQYV. The CDR3, as DNA: TGCAGTGCTGGGTGGACTAGCTCCTACGAGCAGTACGTC.

This clonotype was seen a few times. V gene TRBV4-1 combines with J gene TRBJ2-1, with TRBD1 as a possible D gene (5 bases). This CDR3 spans 15 amino acids. Germline CDR1 reads MGHRA; CDR2 reads YSYEKL. The V end was cut by 0 bases, the J end by 10 bases, with 16 bases between. The CDR3 DNA follows: TGCGCCAGCAGCCAAGAGTTTAGGACATCCTACGAGCAGTTCTTC. The encoded protein is CASSQEFRTSYEQFF.

This clonotype has more than one count but fewer than ten. The chain recombines TRBV19 with TRBJ1-1, with D hard to call. This CDR3 is 16 amino acids long. Deletions cut 0 bases from V and 6 bases from J, with 17 bases between. Germline V CDR1 and CDR2: LNHDA, SQIVND (reference sequence). CDR3 amino acids: CASSIDLYDIQAEAFF. The CDR3 nucleotides are TGTGCCAGTAGTATAGATCTGTATGACATTCAAGCTGAAGCTTTCTTT.

V gene TRBV27 combines with J gene TRBJ2-2; 12 nucleotides line up with TRBD1. V lost 7 bases to trimming and J lost 6 bases; unmatched junction nucleotides: 12. The germline CDR1 and CDR2 sequences are MNHEY and SMNVEV (reference sequence). CDR3 length: 17 amino acids. CDR3: CASTSDGTGGAAGELFF. CDR3 nucleotides: TGTGCCAGCACTTCGGATGGGACAGGGGGCGCAGCCGGGGAGCTGTTTTTT.

The V and J genes are TRBV5-1 and TRBJ2-3; D might be TRBD1 (6 bases). The V and J ends lost 4 bases and 5 bases respectively, with 17 bases between them. The length of the CDR3 is 15 residues. Germline V gene data show CDR1 as SGHRS and CDR2 as YFSETQ. The CDR3 loop is CASSVGTREVDTQYF. The DNA for the CDR3 is TGCGCCAGCAGCGTCGGGACACGGGAAGTAGATACGCAGTATTTT.